A selection of T cell receptor beta chains follows, all from one sample in a study of T-cell memory formation after mild COVID-19. TCRdb re-called the 5' RACE reads through MiXCR, storing one row per CDR3 protein. The sample lists 50,000 or so distinct CDR3 sequences, 28% occurring once. The specimen was PBMCs or a T cell subset sorted from them (not recorded which). The receptors were gathered from a man aged 18 to 29 who had mild COVID-19 (a few samples of this study predate the infection). Cell type and time point are not known. Both conserved end residues are part of each CDR3. A D gene is named only where the DNA matches it firmly. Part of the rows lack a size; the others show once, few, many or a class for expanded clones.

D: TRBD1
V: TRBV7-9
size: few
J: TRBJ2-5
DNA: TGTGCCAGCAGCGCACCAGGGGGCTTGGAGACCCAGTACTTC
CDR3: CASSAPGGLETQYF

D: NA
V: TRBV2
size: many
J: TRBJ2-7
DNA: TGTGCCAGCACCGTAGGGTACGAGCAGTACTTC
CDR3: CASTVGYEQYF

D: TRBD1
V: TRBV7-9
size: few
J: TRBJ2-7
DNA: TGTGCCAGCAGCTTAGGTGGCGGGACAGGGCGACACGAGCAGTACTTC
CDR3: CASSLGGGTGRHEQYF

D: TRBD1
V: TRBV27
size: NA
J: TRBJ1-1
DNA: TGTGCCAGCAGTTTGGGACAGAATGAAGCTTTCTTT
CDR3: CASSLGQNEAFF

D: TRBD2
V: TRBV6-2/TRBV6-3
size: NA
J: TRBJ2-1
DNA: TGTGCCAGCTCCTACGAGCGGGGGAGCTCCTACAATGAGCAGTTCTTC
CDR3: CASSYERGSSYNEQFF

D: NA
V: TRBV7-9
size: many
J: TRBJ2-2
DNA: TGTGCCAGCAGCCCCGCCAGGGGGGGACACACCGGGGAGCTGTTTTTT
CDR3: CASSPARGGHTGELFF

D: NA
V: TRBV4-2
size: few
J: TRBJ2-5
DNA: TGTGCCAGCAGCCAAGATAAAGGACTCAGGGAGACCCAGTACTTC
CDR3: CASSQDKGLRETQYF

D: TRBD2
V: TRBV4-3
size: NA
J: TRBJ2-7
DNA: TGCGCCAGCAGCCAATTATTTCGACTAGCGGGGAATGAGCAGTACTTC
CDR3: CASSQLFRLAGNEQYF

D: NA
V: TRBV7-9
size: NA
J: TRBJ1-4
DNA: TGTGCCAGCAGCCCCTCGCCCGGATCGGAAAAACTGTTTTTT
CDR3: CASSPSPGSEKLFF

D: NA
V: TRBV7-2
size: NA
J: TRBJ1-6
DNA: TGTGCCAGCAGCCACTTCCTGGCGCGGAATTCACCCCTCCACTTT
CDR3: CASSHFLARNSPLHF

D: NA
V: TRBV7-9
size: NA
J: TRBJ1-2
DNA: TGTGCCAGCAGCTTAGCGACAGACAACTATGGCTACACCTTC
CDR3: CASSLATDNYGYTF

D: TRBD2
V: TRBV4-3
size: NA
J: TRBJ2-1
DNA: TGCGCCAGCAGCCAAGCCGGCGGGGGACCCGAGCAGTTCTTC
CDR3: CASSQAGGGPEQFF

D: NA
V: TRBV30
size: NA
J: TRBJ2-1
DNA: TGTGCCTGGAGTGACGGGGGTTACAATGAGCAGTTCTTC
CDR3: CAWSDGGYNEQFF

D: NA
V: TRBV7-2
size: once
J: TRBJ2-5
DNA: TGTGCCAGCAGCCAAATTTCTAGTGGGGGGGCTGGGGAGACCCAGTACTTC
CDR3: CASSQISSGGAGETQYF

D: NA
V: TRBV29-1
size: NA
J: TRBJ2-3
DNA: TGCAGCGCCCTTGGACTATTAACTGATACGCAGTATTTT
CDR3: CSALGLLTDTQYF

D: TRBD2
V: TRBV7-8
size: NA
J: TRBJ2-2
DNA: TGTGCCAGCAGCTACAGCGGGGTGGGCACCGGGGAGCTGTTTTTT
CDR3: CASSYSGVGTGELFF

D: TRBD1
V: TRBV20-1
size: NA
J: TRBJ1-6
DNA: TGCAGTGCCAGGACAGGGGAAGGGTCACCCCTCCACTTT
CDR3: CSARTGEGSPLHF

D: TRBD1
V: TRBV7-9
size: few
J: TRBJ1-2
DNA: TGTGCCAGCAGCGAACAGACAGGGAAACTCTATGGCTACACCTTC
CDR3: CASSEQTGKLYGYTF

D: TRBD1
V: TRBV20-1
size: many
J: TRBJ2-3
DNA: TGCACCTGGGACAGGGGCCTCGACACAGATACGCAGTATTTT
CDR3: CTWDRGLDTDTQYF

D: NA
V: TRBV7-8
size: few
J: TRBJ2-5
DNA: TGTGCCAGCAGCCACAGGGTTTCCGGAGAGACCCAGTACTTC
CDR3: CASSHRVSGETQYF

D: NA
V: TRBV19
size: few
J: TRBJ1-4
DNA: TGTGCCAGTAGTAAATATTTTCCGGCAGATGCAACTAATGAAAAACTGTTTTTT
CDR3: CASSKYFPADATNEKLFF

D: TRBD1
V: TRBV7-9
size: many
J: TRBJ2-7
DNA: TGTGCCAGCAGCCCACCGACAGGGTACGAGCAGTACTTC
CDR3: CASSPPTGYEQYF

D: NA
V: TRBV5-6
size: few
J: TRBJ2-3
DNA: TGTGCCAGCTGGCGGGGCACAGATACGCAGTATTTT
CDR3: CASWRGTDTQYF

D: TRBD2
V: TRBV7-2
size: few
J: TRBJ2-3
DNA: TGTGCCAGCAGCTCCAGCGGGGGTGAAAATACGCAGTATTTT
CDR3: CASSSSGGENTQYF

D: TRBD1
V: TRBV4-1
size: NA
J: TRBJ2-1
DNA: TGCGCCAGCAGCCGGGGACAGGAGGTCTACAATGAGCAGTTCTTC
CDR3: CASSRGQEVYNEQFF

D: NA
V: TRBV29-1
size: NA
J: TRBJ2-3
DNA: TGCAGCGTTGTAACAGACGATTGGGATACGCAGTATTTT
CDR3: CSVVTDDWDTQYF

D: NA
V: TRBV5-4
size: NA
J: TRBJ1-2
DNA: TGTGCCAGCAGCTTGACAGGGAGCTACACCTTC
CDR3: CASSLTGSYTF

D: NA
V: TRBV27
size: many
J: TRBJ2-1
DNA: TGTGCCAGCGGAATCGGGACGTACTACAATGAGCAGTTCTTC
CDR3: CASGIGTYYNEQFF

D: NA
V: TRBV7-9
size: NA
J: TRBJ1-3
DNA: TGTGCCAGCAGACCTACCCACGAGGGGGTAAATGGAAACACCATATATTTT
CDR3: CASRPTHEGVNGNTIYF

D: TRBD1
V: TRBV4-2
size: NA
J: TRBJ2-7
DNA: TGTGCCAGCAGCCAGACCCTGACAGGGAGAGGCTACGAGCAGTACTTC
CDR3: CASSQTLTGRGYEQYF

D: TRBD1
V: TRBV4-3
size: NA
J: TRBJ2-1
DNA: TGCGCCAGCAGCCCTGCCGAGGGGGCCTCGAACAATGAGCAGTTCTTC
CDR3: CASSPAEGASNNEQFF

D: NA
V: TRBV7-2
size: few
J: TRBJ1-1
DNA: TGTGCCAGCAGACCCACAGGGTTTGGGAACACTGAAGCTTTCTTT
CDR3: CASRPTGFGNTEAFF